The entry below describes one TCR beta chain. Germline CDR1 and CDR2: SGHTA and FQGTGA. CDR3 length: 19 residues. The V gene lost 1 base and the J gene lost 4 bases, with 22 bases spanning the gap. These data come from a study of identical twins. From the 5' RACE reads, TCRdb called clonotypes with MiXCR, one entry per CDR3 protein. The sample records fewer than 500,000 distinct CDR3 sequences, 20% to 25% being singletons. Another study also made use of these data, one on T cells expressing NK-cell markers.

The chain recombines TRBV7-3 with TRBJ2-2; TRBD1 or TRBD2 may be the D gene (5 bases each). The receptor's source is a woman aged 18-29 years in good health. Input material: CD4+ T cells sorted from blood. The CDR3 bases are TGTGCCAGCAGCTTAATGAGTCCTCTGGGGACCCTCCGCACCGGGGAGCTGTTTTTT. It translates to CASSLMSPLGTLRTGELFF.